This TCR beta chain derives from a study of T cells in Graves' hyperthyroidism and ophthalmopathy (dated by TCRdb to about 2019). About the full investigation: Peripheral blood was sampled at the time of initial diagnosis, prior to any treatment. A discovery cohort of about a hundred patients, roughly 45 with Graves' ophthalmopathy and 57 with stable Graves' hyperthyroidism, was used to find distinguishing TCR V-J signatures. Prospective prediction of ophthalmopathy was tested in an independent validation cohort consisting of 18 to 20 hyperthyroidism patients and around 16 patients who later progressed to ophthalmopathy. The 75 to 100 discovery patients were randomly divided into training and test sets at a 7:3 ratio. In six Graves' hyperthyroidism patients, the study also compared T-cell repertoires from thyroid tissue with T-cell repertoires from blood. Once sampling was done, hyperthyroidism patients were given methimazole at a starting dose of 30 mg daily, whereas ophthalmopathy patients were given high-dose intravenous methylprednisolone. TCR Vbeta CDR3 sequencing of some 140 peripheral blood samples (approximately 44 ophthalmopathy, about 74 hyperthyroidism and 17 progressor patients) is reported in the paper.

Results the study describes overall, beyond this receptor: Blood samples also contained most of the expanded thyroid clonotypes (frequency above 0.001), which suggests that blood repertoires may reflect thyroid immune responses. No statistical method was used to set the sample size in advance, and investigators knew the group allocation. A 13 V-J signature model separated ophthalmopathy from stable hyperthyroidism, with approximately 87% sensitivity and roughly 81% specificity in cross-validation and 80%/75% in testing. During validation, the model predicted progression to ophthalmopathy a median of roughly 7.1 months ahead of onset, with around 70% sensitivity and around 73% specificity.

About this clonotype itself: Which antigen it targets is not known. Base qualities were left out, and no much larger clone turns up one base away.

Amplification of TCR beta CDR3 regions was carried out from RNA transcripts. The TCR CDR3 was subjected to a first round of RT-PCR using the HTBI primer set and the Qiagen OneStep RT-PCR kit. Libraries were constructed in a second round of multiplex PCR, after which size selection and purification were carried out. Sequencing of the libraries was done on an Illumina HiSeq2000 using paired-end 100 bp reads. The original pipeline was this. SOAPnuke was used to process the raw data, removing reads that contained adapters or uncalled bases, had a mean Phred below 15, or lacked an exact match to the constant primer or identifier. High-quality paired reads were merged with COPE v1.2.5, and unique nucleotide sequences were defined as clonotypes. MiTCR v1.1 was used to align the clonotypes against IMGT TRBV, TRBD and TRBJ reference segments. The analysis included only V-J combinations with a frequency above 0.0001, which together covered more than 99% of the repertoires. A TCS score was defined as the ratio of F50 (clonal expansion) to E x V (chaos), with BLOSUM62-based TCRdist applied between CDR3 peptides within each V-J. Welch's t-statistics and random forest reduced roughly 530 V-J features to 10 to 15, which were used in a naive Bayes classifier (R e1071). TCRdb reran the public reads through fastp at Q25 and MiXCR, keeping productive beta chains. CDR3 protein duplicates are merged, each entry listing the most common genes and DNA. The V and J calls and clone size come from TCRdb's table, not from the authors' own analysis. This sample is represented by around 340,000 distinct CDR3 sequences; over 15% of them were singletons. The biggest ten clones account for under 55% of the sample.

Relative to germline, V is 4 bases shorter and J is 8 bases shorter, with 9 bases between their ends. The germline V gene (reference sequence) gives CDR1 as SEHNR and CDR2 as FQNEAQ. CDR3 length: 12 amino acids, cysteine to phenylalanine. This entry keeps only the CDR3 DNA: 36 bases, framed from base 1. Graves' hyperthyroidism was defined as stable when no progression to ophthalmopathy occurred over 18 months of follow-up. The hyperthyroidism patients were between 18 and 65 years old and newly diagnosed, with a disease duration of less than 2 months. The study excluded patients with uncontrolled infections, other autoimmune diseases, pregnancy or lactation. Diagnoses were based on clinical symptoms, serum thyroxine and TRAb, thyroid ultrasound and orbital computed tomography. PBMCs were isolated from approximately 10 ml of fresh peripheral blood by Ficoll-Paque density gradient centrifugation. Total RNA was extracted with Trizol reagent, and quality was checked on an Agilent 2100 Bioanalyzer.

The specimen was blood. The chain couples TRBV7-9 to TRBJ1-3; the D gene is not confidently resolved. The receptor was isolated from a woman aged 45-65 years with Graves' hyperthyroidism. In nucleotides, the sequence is TGTGCCAGCAGCTATGACGGGGACACCATATATTTT. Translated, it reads CASSYDGDTIYF.